Below, 4 T cell receptor beta chains from the same sample are listed, as sequenced in a study of CD8 T cells in ankylosing spondylitis. Points from the study as a whole: A motif of under ten highly homologous TCR beta variants was seen as apparently characteristic of ankylosing spondylitis blood.

These receptors are not linked to any known antigen. TCRdb fed the 5' RACE reads into MiXCR, producing one record per CDR3 protein. The sample carries about 450,000 distinct CDR3 sequences, 20% to 30% recorded once. The material sequenced was blood, either unsorted or a sorted T cell fraction (not recorded which). Source of these receptors: a male donor with ankylosing spondylitis.

This clonotype has a handful of counts. J is TRBJ1-1 and V is TRBV14; no clear D gene. V lost 2 bases, J lost 10 bases, and 14 bases lay in between. Germline CDR1 SGHDN, CDR2 FVKESK. The CDR3 has 13 amino acids. Here the CDR3 reads CASSQNRLGRAFF. In DNA form, the CDR3 reads TGTGCCAGCAGCCAAAATCGGTTGGGCAGAGCTTTCTTT.

This clonotype has ten or more counts. The chain has TRBV12-3 or TRBV12-4 and TRBJ2-6, with D unresolved. V lost 10 bases, J lost 0 bases, and 7 bases lay in between. The CDR3 extends over 13 amino acids. This CDR3 is CATFFSGANVLTF. As DNA, the CDR3 is TGTGCCACATTTTTCTCTGGGGCCAACGTCCTGACTTTC.

This chain links TRBV4-1 with TRBJ1-1; D perhaps matches TRBD1 (5 bases). Germline loops: CDR1 MGHRA, CDR2 YSYEKL. CDR3 length: 15 amino acids. The V gene lost 0 bases and the J gene lost 1 base, with 9 bases spanning the gap. CDR3 sequence reads: CASSQEVGENTEAFF. The CDR3 region has the DNA TGCGCCAGCAGCCAAGAGGTGGGGGAGAACACTGAAGCTTTCTTT.

This clonotype was counted only a few times. The chain couples TRBV11-3 to TRBJ1-1, with TRBD1 matching 8 bases. V dropped 4 bases and J dropped 4; count of bases not matched to a gene: 8. CDR1 is SGHNT and CDR2 is YENEEA in the germline V gene. The CDR3 is 15 amino acids. The CDR3 here is CASSWTGTLSTEAFF. CDR3 in DNA: TGTGCCAGCAGCTGGACAGGGACGCTGAGCACTGAAGCTTTCTTT. Based on the CDR3 plus reference TRBV11-3 and TRBJ1-1, the full variable domain is EAGVVQSPRYKIIEKKQPVAFWCNPISGHNTLYWYLQNLGQGPELLIRYENEEAVDDSQLPKDRFSAERLKGVDSTLKIQPAELGDSAVYLCASSWTGTLSTEAFFGQGTRLTVV.